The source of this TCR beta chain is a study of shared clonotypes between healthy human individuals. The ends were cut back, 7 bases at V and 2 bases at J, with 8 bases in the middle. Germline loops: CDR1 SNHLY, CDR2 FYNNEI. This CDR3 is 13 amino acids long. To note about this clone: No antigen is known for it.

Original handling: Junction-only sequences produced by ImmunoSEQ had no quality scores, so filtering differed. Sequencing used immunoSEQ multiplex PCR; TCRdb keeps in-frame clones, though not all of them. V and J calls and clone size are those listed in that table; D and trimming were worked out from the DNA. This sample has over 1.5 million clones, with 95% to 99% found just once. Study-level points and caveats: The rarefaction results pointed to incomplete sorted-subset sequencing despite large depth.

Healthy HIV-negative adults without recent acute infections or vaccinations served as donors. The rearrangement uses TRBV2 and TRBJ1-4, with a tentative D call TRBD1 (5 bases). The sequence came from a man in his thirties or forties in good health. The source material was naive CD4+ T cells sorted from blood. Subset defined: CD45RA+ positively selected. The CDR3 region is CASKGRTNEKLFF. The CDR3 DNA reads TGTGCCAGCAAGGGACGGACTAATGAAAAACTGTTTTTT.